This T cell receptor (beta chain) is from a study of T-cell reconstitution after alpha-beta-depleted transplantation in children. General observations from the study: After one year, T-cell counts and TCRbeta diversity mostly came from new T cells. Expanded graft clones, several hundred of them, were reportedly the source of alpha-beta T cells about two months after transplant.

Germline V gene data show CDR1 as MNHEY and CDR2 as SVGEGT. The CDR3 consists of 12 residues. Trimming removed 2 bases at V and 5 bases at J, with 3 bases between. A word on this clonotype: Its antigen remains unidentified.

The TCRbeta library was prepared with unique molecular identifiers. TCRdb independently ran MiXCR on the PCR reads; one entry per CDR3 protein. The sample includes 300,000 to 400,000 distinct CDR3 sequences, around 15% of them seen just once. The sample in question was PBMCs, mostly from graft donor cells, obtained 360 days after TCRalphabeta/CD19-depleted stem cell transplant. The TCR was taken from a male patient aged 2 to 10 who had a stem cell transplant for acute lymphoblastic leukemia, so the T cells may come from the graft donor. The chain is built from TRBV6-2 or TRBV6-3 and TRBJ2-2; D unresolved. CDR3 bases: TGTGCCAGCAGTTACCCGACCGGGGAGCTGTTTTTT. This encodes CASSYPTGELFF.